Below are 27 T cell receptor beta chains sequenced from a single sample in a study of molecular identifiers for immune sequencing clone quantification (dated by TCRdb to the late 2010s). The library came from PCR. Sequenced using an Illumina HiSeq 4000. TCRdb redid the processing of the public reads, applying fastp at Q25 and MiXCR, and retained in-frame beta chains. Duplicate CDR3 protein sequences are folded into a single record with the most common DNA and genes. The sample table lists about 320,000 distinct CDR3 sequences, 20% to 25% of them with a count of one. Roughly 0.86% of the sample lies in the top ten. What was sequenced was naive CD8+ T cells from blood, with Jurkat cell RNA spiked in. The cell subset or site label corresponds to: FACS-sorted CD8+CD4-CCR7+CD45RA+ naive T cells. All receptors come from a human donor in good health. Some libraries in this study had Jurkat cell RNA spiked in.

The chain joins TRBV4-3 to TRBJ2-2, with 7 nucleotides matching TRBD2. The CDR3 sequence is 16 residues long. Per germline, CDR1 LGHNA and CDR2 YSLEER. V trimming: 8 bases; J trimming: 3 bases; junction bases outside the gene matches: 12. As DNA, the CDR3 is TGCGCCAGCGGCCCGGCTAGCGGATCTTACACCGGGGAGCTGTTTTTT. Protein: CASGPASGSYTGELFF.

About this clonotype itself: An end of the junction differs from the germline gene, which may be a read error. The CDR3, as DNA: TGTGCCAGCAGTTTAAGTTCGATTGGCAATCAGCCCCGGCATTTT. Protein product: CASSLSSIGNQPRHF. V is TRBV12-3 or TRBV12-4 and J is TRBJ1-5; no reliable D call. There are 15 residues in the CDR3.

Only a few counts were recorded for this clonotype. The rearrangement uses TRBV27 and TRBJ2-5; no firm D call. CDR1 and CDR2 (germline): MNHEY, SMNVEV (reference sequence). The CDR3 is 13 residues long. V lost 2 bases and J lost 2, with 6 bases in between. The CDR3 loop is CASSLNVQETQYF. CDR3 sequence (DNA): TGTGCCAGCAGTTTAAACGTGCAAGAGACCCAGTACTTC.

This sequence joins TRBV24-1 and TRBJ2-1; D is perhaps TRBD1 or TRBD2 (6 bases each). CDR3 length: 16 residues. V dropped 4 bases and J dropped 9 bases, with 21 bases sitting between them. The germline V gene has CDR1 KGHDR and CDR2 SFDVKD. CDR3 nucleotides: TGTGCCACCAGTGACGTCCCCAACACCGAGGGGGGTGAGCAGTTCTTC. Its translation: CATSDVPNTEGGEQFF.

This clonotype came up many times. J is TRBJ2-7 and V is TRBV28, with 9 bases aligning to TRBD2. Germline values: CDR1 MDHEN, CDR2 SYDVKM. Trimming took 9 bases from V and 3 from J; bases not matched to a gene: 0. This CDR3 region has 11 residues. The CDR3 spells CASSGSYEQYF. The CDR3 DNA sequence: TGTGCCAGTAGCGGGAGCTACGAGCAGTACTTC.

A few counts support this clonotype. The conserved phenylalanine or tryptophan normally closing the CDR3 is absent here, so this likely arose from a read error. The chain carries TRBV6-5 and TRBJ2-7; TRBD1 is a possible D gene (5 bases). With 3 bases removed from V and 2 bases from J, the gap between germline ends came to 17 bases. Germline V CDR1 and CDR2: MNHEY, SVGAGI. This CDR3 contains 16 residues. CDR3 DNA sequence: TGTGCCAGCAGTTATGGGGCTTACGCTGATACCTACGAGCAGTACCTC. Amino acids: CASSYGAYADTYEQYL.

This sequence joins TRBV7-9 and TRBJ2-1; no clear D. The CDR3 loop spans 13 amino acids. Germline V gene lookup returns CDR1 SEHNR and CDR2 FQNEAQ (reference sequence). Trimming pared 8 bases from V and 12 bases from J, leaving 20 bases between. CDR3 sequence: CASARRVTRGQFF. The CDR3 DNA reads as TGTGCCAGCGCGAGACGGGTTACAAGAGGGCAGTTCTTC.

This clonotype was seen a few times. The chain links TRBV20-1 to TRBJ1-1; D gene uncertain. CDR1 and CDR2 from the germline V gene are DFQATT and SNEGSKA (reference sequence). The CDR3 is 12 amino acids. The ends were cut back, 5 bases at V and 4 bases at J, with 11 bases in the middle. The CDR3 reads CSALERATEAFF. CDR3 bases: TGCAGTGCTTTAGAACGGGCCACTGAAGCTTTCTTT.

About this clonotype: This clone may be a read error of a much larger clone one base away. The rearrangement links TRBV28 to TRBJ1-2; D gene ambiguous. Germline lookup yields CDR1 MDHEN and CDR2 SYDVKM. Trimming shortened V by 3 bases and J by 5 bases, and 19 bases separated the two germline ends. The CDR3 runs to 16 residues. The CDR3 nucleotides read TGTGCCAGCAGTTTTAGAGCCGTGGACGTACGGTATGGCTACACCTTC. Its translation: CASSFRAVDVRYGYTF.

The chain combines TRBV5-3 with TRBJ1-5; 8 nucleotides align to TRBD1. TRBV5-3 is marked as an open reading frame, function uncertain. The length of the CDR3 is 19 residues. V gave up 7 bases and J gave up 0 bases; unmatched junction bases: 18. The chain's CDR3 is CARRSTSEQGVYSNQPQHF. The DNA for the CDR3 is TGTGCCAGACGCTCGACATCTGAACAGGGGGTCTATAGCAATCAGCCCCAGCATTTT.

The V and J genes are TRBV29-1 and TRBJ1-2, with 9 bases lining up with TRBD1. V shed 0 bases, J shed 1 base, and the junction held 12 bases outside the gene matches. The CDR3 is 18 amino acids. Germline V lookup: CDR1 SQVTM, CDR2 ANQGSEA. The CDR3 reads CSVEDPPGQGSFNYGYTF. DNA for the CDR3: TGCAGCGTTGAAGATCCGCCGGGACAGGGCTCCTTTAACTATGGCTACACCTTC.

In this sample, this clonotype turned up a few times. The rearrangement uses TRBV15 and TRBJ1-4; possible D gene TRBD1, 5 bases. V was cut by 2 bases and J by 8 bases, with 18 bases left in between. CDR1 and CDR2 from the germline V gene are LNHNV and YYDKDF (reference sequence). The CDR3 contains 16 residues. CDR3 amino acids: CATSRSRDSLREKLFF. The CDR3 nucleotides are TGTGCCACCAGCAGATCCCGCGACAGCCTCCGGGAAAAACTGTTTTTT.

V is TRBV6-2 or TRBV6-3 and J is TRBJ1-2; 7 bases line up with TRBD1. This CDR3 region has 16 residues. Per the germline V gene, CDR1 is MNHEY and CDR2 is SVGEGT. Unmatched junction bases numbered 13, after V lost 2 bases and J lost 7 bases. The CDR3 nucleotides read TGTGCCAGCAGTTACCGGGCCCTAAGGGGGCAGGTTGGCTACACCTTC. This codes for CASSYRALRGQVGYTF.

CDR3 protein: CSVEKTGDCEAFF. DNA for the CDR3: TGCAGCGTTGAAAAGACAGGCGATTGTGAAGCTTTCTTT. The chain combines TRBV29-1 with TRBJ1-1, with a tentative D call TRBD1 (6 bases). V was pared by 2 bases and J by 7 bases, with 14 bases between. The CDR3 loop spans 13 amino acids. From germline, CDR1 is SQVTM and CDR2 ANQGSEA.

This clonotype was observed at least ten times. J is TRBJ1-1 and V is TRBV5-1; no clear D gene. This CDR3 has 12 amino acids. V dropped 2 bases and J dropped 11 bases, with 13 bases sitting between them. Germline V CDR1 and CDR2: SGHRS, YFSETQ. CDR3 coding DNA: TGCGCCAGCAGCTTTGAAGCCGGCCGGGCTTTCTTT. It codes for CASSFEAGRAFF.

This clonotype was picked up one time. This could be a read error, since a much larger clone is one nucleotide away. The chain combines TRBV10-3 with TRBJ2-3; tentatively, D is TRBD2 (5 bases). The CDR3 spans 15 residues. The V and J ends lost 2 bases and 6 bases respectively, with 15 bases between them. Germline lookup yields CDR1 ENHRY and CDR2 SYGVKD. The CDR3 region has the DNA TGTGCCATCAGTGAGATGTCTAGCCAAGGGGATACGCAGTATTTT. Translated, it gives CAISEMSSQGDTQYF.

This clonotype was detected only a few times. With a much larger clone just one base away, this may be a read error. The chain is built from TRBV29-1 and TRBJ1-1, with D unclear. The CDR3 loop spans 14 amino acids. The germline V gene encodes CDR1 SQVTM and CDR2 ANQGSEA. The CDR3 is CSVEGVGKNTEASF. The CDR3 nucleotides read TGCAGCGTTGAAGGTGTGGGAAAGAACACTGAAGCTTCCTTT.

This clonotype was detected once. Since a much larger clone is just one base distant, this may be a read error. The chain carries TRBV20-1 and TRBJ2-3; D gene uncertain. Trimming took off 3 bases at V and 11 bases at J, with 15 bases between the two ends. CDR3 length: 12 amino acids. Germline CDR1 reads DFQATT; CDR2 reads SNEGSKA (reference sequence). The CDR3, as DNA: TGCAGTGCTAGGGATGGAGTGAATAGGCAGTATTTT. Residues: CSARDGVNRQYF.

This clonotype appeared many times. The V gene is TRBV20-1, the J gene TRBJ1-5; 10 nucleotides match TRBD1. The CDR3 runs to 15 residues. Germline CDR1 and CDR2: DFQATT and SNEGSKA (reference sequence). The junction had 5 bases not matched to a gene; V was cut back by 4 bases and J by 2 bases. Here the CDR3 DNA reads TGCAGTGCTACACTAGGGACAGGGGGCAATCAGCCCCAGCATTTT. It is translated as CSATLGTGGNQPQHF.

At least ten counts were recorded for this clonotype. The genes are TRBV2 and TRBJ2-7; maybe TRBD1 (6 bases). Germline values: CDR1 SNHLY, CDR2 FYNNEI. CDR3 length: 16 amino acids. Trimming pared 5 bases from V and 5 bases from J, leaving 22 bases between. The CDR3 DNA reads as TGTGCCAGCAGTCTATCAGGACAGTCCCCTAACGACGAGCAGTACTTC. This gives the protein CASSLSGQSPNDEQYF.

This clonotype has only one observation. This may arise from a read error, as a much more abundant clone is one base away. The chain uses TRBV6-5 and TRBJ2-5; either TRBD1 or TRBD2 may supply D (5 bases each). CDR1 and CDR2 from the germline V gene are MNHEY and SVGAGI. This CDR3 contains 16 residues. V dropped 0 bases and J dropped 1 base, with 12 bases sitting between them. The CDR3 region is CASSYSAAGTQETQYF. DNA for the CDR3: TGTGCCAGCAGTTACTCCGCGGCAGGGACCCAAGAGACCCAGTACTTC.

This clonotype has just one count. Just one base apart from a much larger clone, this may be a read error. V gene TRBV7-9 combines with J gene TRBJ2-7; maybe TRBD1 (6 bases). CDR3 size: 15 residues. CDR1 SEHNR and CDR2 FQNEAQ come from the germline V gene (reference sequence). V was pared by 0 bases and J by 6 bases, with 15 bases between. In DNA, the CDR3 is TGTGCCAGCAGCTTAGCGGGACATGGGTGGGGCGAGCAGTACTTC. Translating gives CASSLAGHGWGEQYF. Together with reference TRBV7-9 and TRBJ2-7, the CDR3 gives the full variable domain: DTGVSQNPRHKITKRGQNVTFRCDPISEHNRLYWYRQTLGQGPEFLTYFQNEAQLEKSRLLSDRFSAERPKGSFSTLEIQRTEQGDSAMYLCASSLAGHGWGEQYFGPGTRLTVT.

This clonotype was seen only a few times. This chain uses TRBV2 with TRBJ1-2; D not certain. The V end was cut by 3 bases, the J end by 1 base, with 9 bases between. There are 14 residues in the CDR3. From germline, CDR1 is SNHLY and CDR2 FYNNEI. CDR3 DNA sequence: TGTGCCAGCAGTGACGGCCGACTTAACTATGGCTACACCTTC. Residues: CASSDGRLNYGYTF.

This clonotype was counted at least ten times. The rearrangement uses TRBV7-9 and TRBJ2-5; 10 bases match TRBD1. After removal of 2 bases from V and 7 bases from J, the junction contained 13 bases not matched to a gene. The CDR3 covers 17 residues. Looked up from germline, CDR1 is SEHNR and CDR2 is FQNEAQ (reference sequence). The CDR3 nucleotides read TGTGCCAGCAGCTTACTTTCGGGGGACAGGGGAAGAGGGACCCAGTACTTC. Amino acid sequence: CASSLLSGDRGRGTQYF.

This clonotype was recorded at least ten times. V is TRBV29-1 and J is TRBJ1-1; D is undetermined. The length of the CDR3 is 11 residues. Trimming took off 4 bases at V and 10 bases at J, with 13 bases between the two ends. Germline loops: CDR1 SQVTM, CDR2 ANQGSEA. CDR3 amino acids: CSVVVAPGAFF. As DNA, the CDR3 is TGCAGCGTTGTTGTAGCCCCGGGAGCTTTCTTT.

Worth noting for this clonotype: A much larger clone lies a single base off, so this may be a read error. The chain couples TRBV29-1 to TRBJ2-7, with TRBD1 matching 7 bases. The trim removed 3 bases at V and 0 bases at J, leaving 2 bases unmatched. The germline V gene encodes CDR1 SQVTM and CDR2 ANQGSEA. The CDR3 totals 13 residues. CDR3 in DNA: TGCAGCGTTGAGGGGGACAGCTCCTACGAGCAGTACTTC. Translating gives CSVEGDSSYEQYF.

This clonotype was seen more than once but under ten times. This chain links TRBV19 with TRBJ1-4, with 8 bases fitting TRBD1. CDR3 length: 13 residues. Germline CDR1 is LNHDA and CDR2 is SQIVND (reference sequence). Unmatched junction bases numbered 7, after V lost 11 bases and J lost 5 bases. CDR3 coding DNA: TGTGCCTGTTTGGACAGGGTGAATGAAAAACTGTTTTTT. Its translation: CACLDRVNEKLFF.